These 29 T cell receptor beta chains were sequenced from one sample in a study of blood T cell repertoires in COVID-19. Sequencing was performed with immunoSEQ multiplex PCR; in TCRdb, only in-frame clones are kept and a portion is missing. The sample includes some 90,000 clones, about four fifths of them seen just once. The sequenced sample consisted of peripheral blood. These receptor sequences come from a human donor in a cohort sampled during active COVID-19.

V usage is TRBV29-1 and J usage is TRBJ2-5, with D possibly being TRBD2 (5 bases). Germline-derived CDR1 and CDR2 are SQVTM and ANQGSEA. V was trimmed by 7 bases and J by 9 bases, leaving 24 bases between them. The CDR3 is 14 amino acids. The CDR3 is CSAKPWGRESAQYF. The CDR3 nucleotides are TGCAGCGCCAAACCCTGGGGTCGGGAATCGGCCCAGTACTTC.

V is TRBV4-1 and J is TRBJ2-1; tentative D call: TRBD1 (5 bases). Germline V gene sequence: CDR1 MGHRA, CDR2 YSYEKL. The V end was cut by 1 base, the J end by 9 bases, with 16 bases between. The CDR3 length is 15 residues. CDR3 DNA sequence: TGCGCCAGCAGCCAAGGGACATCATTCCCGGGTGAGCAGTTCTTC. As protein: CASSQGTSFPGEQFF.

The chain is built from TRBV28 and TRBJ2-7; D might be TRBD1 (6 bases). V was cut by 10 bases and J by 7 bases, with 23 bases left in between. The CDR3 sequence is 14 residues long. Germline lookup yields CDR1 MDHEN and CDR2 SYDVKM. CDR3 DNA: TGTGCCACCCTATCGGGACACGCAACGGGTGAGCAGTACTTC. Protein product: CATLSGHATGEQYF.

The chain has TRBV10-2 and TRBJ2-7, with 10 bases lining up with TRBD2. The ends lost 5 bases at V and 4 bases at J; junction bases unmatched: 32. CDR3 length equals 23 residues. Germline V gives CDR1 WSHSY, CDR2 SAAADI. CDR3 sequence (DNA): TGCGCCAGCAGTTCCCCTACCCGGCTCCCCGGGACTAGCGCTCGGAGGTTACCTTACGAGCAGTACTTC. Translation gives CASSSPTRLPGTSARRLPYEQYF.

The chain employs TRBV30 and TRBJ1-6; TRBD1 might be the D (6 bases). CDR1 and CDR2 (germline): GTSNPN, SVGIG (reference sequence). V dropped 5 bases and J dropped 10 bases, with 12 bases sitting between them. CDR3 length: 12 amino acids. CDR3 protein: CAWDRRDSPLHF. The DNA for the CDR3 is TGTGCCTGGGACAGGAGAGACTCACCCCTCCACTTT.

The chain joins TRBV14 to TRBJ2-7; 14 nucleotides agree with TRBD2. CDR1 SGHDN and CDR2 FVKESK come from the germline V gene. Trimming removed 4 bases from V and 2 bases from J; junction bases left unmatched: 1. The CDR3 loop spans 15 amino acids. In nucleotides, the CDR3 is TGTGCCAGCAGCCCGACTAGCGGGAGGGCCTACGAGCAGTACTTC. It yields the protein CASSPTSGRAYEQYF.

CDR3 DNA sequence: TGTGCCAGCAGTCCGGATTATAGCGGGAGGGAGTTCTTC. Translating gives CASSPDYSGREFF. The rearrangement uses TRBV28 and TRBJ2-1, with 11 bases aligning to TRBD2. The CDR3 consists of 13 residues. In germline, CDR1 is MDHEN, CDR2 SYDVKM. Trimming at V came to 5 bases and at J to 14 bases, leaving 8 bases not matched to a gene. The full variable domain, its missing parts supplied by reference TRBV28 and TRBJ2-1, is DVKVTQSSRYLVKRTGEKVFLECVQDMDHENMFWYRQDPGLGLRLIYFSYDVKMKEKGDIPEGYSVSREKKERFSLILESASTNQTSMYLCASSPDYSGREFFGPGTRLTVL.

This clone was counted between two and nine times. The V call is TRBV29-1, the J call TRBJ2-7; maybe TRBD2 (5 bases). Germline CDR1 is SQVTM and CDR2 is ANQGSEA. The ends were cut back, 0 bases at V and 4 bases at J, with 10 bases in the middle. CDR3 length: 13 residues. Written as DNA, the CDR3 is TGCAGCGTTGAAGATAGCCCGGGGTACGAGCAGTACTTC. Amino acid sequence: CSVEDSPGYEQYF.

The CDR3 DNA reads TGTGCCAGCACCGAGGGGACAGGGGGCTTCCAAGAGACCCAGTACTTC. Its protein is CASTEGTGGFQETQYF. The rearrangement uses TRBV2 and TRBJ2-5; 12 bases are shared with TRBD1. J gave up 1 base and V 7 bases, and 7 bases lay outside the gene matches. The CDR3 contains 16 residues. In germline, CDR1 is SNHLY, CDR2 FYNNEI.

The chain couples TRBV25-1 to TRBJ1-4; a weak D match, TRBD1 (6 bases). Trimming shortened V by 1 base and J by 0 bases, and 6 bases separated the two germline ends. CDR1 and CDR2 from the germline V gene are MGHDK and SYGVNS. The CDR3 sequence is 15 residues long. The CDR3 here is CASSEWTATNEKLFF. CDR3 coding DNA: TGTGCCAGCAGTGAATGGACAGCAACTAATGAAAAACTGTTTTTT.

This rearrangement joins TRBV30 to TRBJ2-3; tentatively, D is TRBD2 (6 bases). The germline V gene encodes CDR1 GTSNPN and CDR2 SVGIG (reference sequence). The CDR3 sequence is 14 residues long. Trimming took 5 bases from V and 2 from J, leaving 14 bases between them. The CDR3 loop reads CAWDTGLPTDTQYF. Written as DNA, the CDR3 is TGTGCCTGGGATACGGGACTCCCCACAGATACGCAGTATTTT.

J is TRBJ1-2 and V is TRBV7-9; D is ambiguous. Germline V CDR1 and CDR2: SEHNR, FQNEAQ (reference sequence). This CDR3 is built from 15 residues. The V and J ends lost 1 base and 5 bases respectively, with 14 bases between them. The CDR3 DNA follows: TGTGCCAGCAGCTTAGGCCCCCCGTCGGGGTATGGCTACACCTTC. Protein: CASSLGPPSGYGYTF.

The V gene is TRBV2, the J gene TRBJ2-7; D unresolved. Germline V gene lookup returns CDR1 SNHLY and CDR2 FYNNEI. V shed 3 bases and J shed 5 bases, with 11 bases lying between them. This CDR3 is built from 13 residues. The CDR3 DNA follows: TGTGCCAGCAGTGACTATTCCCCGGACGAGCAGTACTTC. Translating it yields CASSDYSPDEQYF.

The V gene is TRBV9, the J gene TRBJ2-3, with 8 nucleotides matching TRBD2. V shed 4 bases and J 3 bases; nucleotides not matched to a gene: 7. This CDR3 spans 15 amino acids. Germline CDR1 and CDR2: SGDLS and YYNGEE. In nucleotides, the CDR3 is TGTGCCAGCAGCTCAGCGGGAGTTGGAACAGATACGCAGTATTTT. This codes for CASSSAGVGTDTQYF. The full variable domain, completed using reference TRBV9 and TRBJ2-3, is DSGVTQTPKHLITATGQRVTLRCSPRSGDLSVYWYQQSLDQGLQFLIQYYNGEERAKGNILERFSAQQFPDLHSELNLSSLELGDSALYFCASSSAGVGTDTQYFGPGTRLTVL.

The CDR3 nucleotides read TGTGCCAGCAGTTCCGGGAGTTTGGGCACTGAAGCTTTCTTT. Its translation: CASSSGSLGTEAFF. The chain has TRBV28 and TRBJ1-1; no clear D. CDR1 and CDR2 (germline): MDHEN, SYDVKM. The CDR3 has 14 residues. Trimming left V 4 bases short and J 4 bases short, with 13 bases between.

The J gene is TRBJ2-7, the V gene TRBV30; 9 bases line up with TRBD2. This CDR3 has 15 residues. After removal of 3 bases from V and 1 base from J, the junction contained 7 bases not matched to a gene. CDR1 and CDR2 (germline): GTSNPN, SVGIG (reference sequence). The CDR3 sequence: CAWSDGSGGSYEQYF. The CDR3 DNA follows: TGTGCCTGGAGCGATGGTAGCGGGGGATCCTACGAGCAGTACTTC.

The V gene is TRBV24-1, the J gene TRBJ2-7; maybe TRBD1 (6 bases). V lost 6 bases and J 1 base, leaving 9 bases between the germline ends. Germline CDR1 KGHDR, CDR2 SFDVKD. This CDR3 has 13 amino acids. The CDR3 DNA reads TGTGCCACCAGTCCCAGGGGTTCCTACGAGCAGTACTTC. Amino acids: CATSPRGSYEQYF.

V and J are TRBV27 and TRBJ1-1; tentative D call: TRBD1 (5 bases). The CDR3 loop spans 14 amino acids. The germline gives CDR1 MNHEY, CDR2 SMNVEV (reference sequence). Trimming cost V 8 bases and J 1 base, with 14 bases left between them. In nucleotides, the CDR3 is TGTGCCAGCGGAAACCAGGGCCAGAACACTGAAGCTTTCTTT. It is translated as CASGNQGQNTEAFF.

In this sample, this clone turned up a few times. The J gene is TRBJ1-3, the V gene TRBV19; 7 bases match TRBD1. V was pared by 4 bases and J by 5 bases, with 5 bases of the junction left unmatched. Germline V gene lookup returns CDR1 LNHDA and CDR2 SQIVND (reference sequence). This CDR3 has 14 amino acids. The CDR3 protein is CASSTGQSRNTIYF. The CDR3 nucleotides are TGTGCCAGTAGTACGGGACAGTCGCGAAACACCATATATTTT.

The chain joins TRBV27 to TRBJ1-3; 8 positions match TRBD1. The germline gives CDR1 MNHEY, CDR2 SMNVEV (reference sequence). The CDR3 consists of 14 residues. With V trimmed by 6 bases and J by 1 base, 2 bases remained unmatched. This CDR3 is CASRTGGSGNTIYF. The CDR3 DNA is TGTGCCAGCAGAACAGGGGGGTCTGGAAACACCATATATTTT.

The genes are TRBV6-5 and TRBJ2-7; 8 bases match TRBD1. The CDR3 is 14 residues long. Trimming at V came to 8 bases and at J to 1 base, leaving 7 bases not matched to a gene. Germline V gene sequence: CDR1 MNHEY, CDR2 SVGAGI. The CDR3 region is CASAIYRGSYEQYF. DNA for the CDR3: TGTGCCAGCGCCATCTACAGGGGGTCCTACGAGCAGTACTTC.

In this sample, this clone turned up a few times. The chain links TRBV7-4 to TRBJ2-5; no reliable D call. There are 11 residues in the CDR3. Between the trimmed V and J ends, which lost 5 bases and 6 bases, there was a span of 7 bases. CDR1 SGHVT and CDR2 SQSDAQ come from the germline V gene. The CDR3, as DNA: TGTGCCAGCAGCGTCAGGAAGACCCAGTACTTC. This translates into CASSVRKTQYF.

The CDR3 spells CASRGGEGPMNTEAFF. The CDR3 nucleotides are TGCGCCTCAAGAGGGGGAGAGGGCCCGATGAACACTGAAGCTTTCTTT. The chain recombines TRBV5-1 with TRBJ1-1; D is perhaps TRBD1 (6 bases). The V gene lost 10 bases and the J gene lost 0 bases, with 22 bases spanning the gap. Germline lookup yields CDR1 SGHRS and CDR2 YFSETQ. There are 16 residues in the CDR3.

The chain recombines TRBV10-3 with TRBJ1-5; D is ambiguous. The CDR3 runs 13 residues. Trimming stripped 3 bases from V and 4 bases from J, with 7 bases between. Germline CDR1 is ENHRY and CDR2 is SYGVKD. In DNA, the CDR3 is TGTGCCATCAGTGAAGCAGCGAATCAGCCCCAGCATTTT. Its translation is CAISEAANQPQHF.

The V and J genes are TRBV6-6 and TRBJ1-3; D not certain. From germline, CDR1 is MNHNY and CDR2 SVGAGI (reference sequence). There are 15 residues in the CDR3. The V gene lost 5 bases and the J gene lost 4 bases, with 15 bases spanning the gap. The CDR3 DNA is TGTGCCAGCAGTATCGAGACTCGGCGGGGAAACACCATATATTTT. It translates to CASSIETRRGNTIYF.

The V gene is TRBV7-9, the J gene TRBJ1-5; 8 nucleotides line up with TRBD1. This CDR3 spans 14 amino acids. The junction had 3 bases not matched to a gene; V was cut back by 7 bases and J by 1 base. CDR1 is SEHNR, CDR2 FQNEAQ, per germline (reference sequence). CDR3 amino acids: CASNRDRSNQPQHF. For the CDR3, the DNA is TGTGCCAGCAACAGGGACAGGAGCAATCAGCCCCAGCATTTT.

CDR3 residues: CASSYAQGRYTEAFF. The CDR3 DNA is TGTGCCAGCAGTTACGCGCAGGGCCGATACACTGAAGCTTTCTTT. This sequence joins TRBV6-6 and TRBJ1-1, with a possible D match to TRBD1 (5 bases). CDR1 is MNHNY and CDR2 is SVGAGI in the germline V gene (reference sequence). The CDR3 totals 15 residues. V dropped 2 bases and J dropped 3 bases, with 13 bases sitting between them.

This CDR3 is CASSQLPGLAPGELFF. The CDR3 bases are TGTGCCAGCAGCCAACTACCGGGACTAGCCCCCGGGGAGCTGTTTTTT. The J gene is TRBJ2-2, the V gene TRBV3-1 (or the pseudogene TRBV3-2), with TRBD2 matching over 9 bases. V was clipped by 2 bases and J by 6 bases; unmatched bases: 7. CDR3 size: 16 residues. Per the germline V gene, CDR1 is LGHDT and CDR2 is YNNKEL (reference sequence).

CDR3 region: CAISESNPPPGRNWNSPLHF. The CDR3 DNA reads as TGTGCCATCAGTGAGTCGAACCCCCCCCCGGGGAGGAATTGGAATTCACCCCTCCACTTT. The V call is TRBV10-3, the J call TRBJ1-6; no clear D. The CDR3 length is 20 residues. V gave up 0 bases and J gave up 7 bases, with 25 bases separating them. Germline lookup yields CDR1 ENHRY and CDR2 SYGVKD.